These 8 T cell receptor beta chains came from one sample sequenced in a study of CD8+ T cells in alopecia areata. Treatment reported: oral pan-JAK inhibitor, 5-10 mg twice daily. RNA extraction and reverse transcription yielded cDNA as sequencing template. Libraries were prepared by immunoSEQ multiplex PCR; TCRdb keeps only in-frame clonotypes and omits some of them. The repertoire holds 160,000 or so clones, with around 58% as singletons. Sequenced here: CD4+ T cells sorted from blood, sampled at approximately week 56, from a patient treated with tofacitinib. These receptors were collected from a human donor with alopecia areata.

This clone was observed a few times. This chain joins TRBV19 and TRBJ2-3; possible D gene TRBD1, 6 bases. The CDR3 covers 13 residues. Germline loops: CDR1 LNHDA, CDR2 SQIVND (reference sequence). V was trimmed by 3 bases and J by 8 bases, leaving 12 bases between them. This CDR3 reads CASSMETGGTQYF. CDR3 DNA sequence: TGTGCCAGTAGTATGGAGACAGGAGGTACGCAGTATTTT.

The chain is built from TRBV5-1 and TRBJ1-6; D is unresolved. CDR1 is SGHRS, CDR2 YFSETQ, per germline. Trimming removed 1 base from V and 8 bases from J, with 13 bases in between. This CDR3 comprises 15 residues. The CDR3 loop is CASSLLAATDSPLHF. Here the CDR3 DNA reads TGCGCCAGCAGCTTGCTTGCCGCCACCGATTCACCCCTCCACTTT. The full variable domain, with the rest looked up from reference TRBV5-1 and TRBJ1-6, is KAGVTQTPRYLIKTRGQQVTLSCSPISGHRSVSWYQQTPGQGLQFLFEYFSETQRNKGNFPGRFSGRQFSNSRSEMNVSTLELGDSALYLCASSLLAATDSPLHFGNGTRLTVT.

The rearrangement joins TRBV5-1 to TRBJ2-5; TRBD2 matches at 8 bases. Trimming removed 4 bases from V and 5 bases from J; junction bases left unmatched: 10. Germline CDR1 and CDR2: SGHRS and YFSETQ. The CDR3 is 15 amino acids. The CDR3 DNA is TGCGCCAGCAGCCAACTGTCGGGGGGGCCGGAGACCCAGTACTTC. As protein: CASSQLSGGPETQYF. The full variable domain, with the rest looked up from reference TRBV5-1 and TRBJ2-5, is KAGVTQTPRYLIKTRGQQVTLSCSPISGHRSVSWYQQTPGQGLQFLFEYFSETQRNKGNFPGRFSGRQFSNSRSEMNVSTLELGDSALYLCASSQLSGGPETQYFGPGTRLLVL.

This chain links TRBV30 with TRBJ1-6; TRBD1 matches at 9 bases. The CDR3 extends over 13 amino acids. CDR1 GTSNPN and CDR2 SVGIG come from the germline V gene (reference sequence). The J segment lost 11 bases and the V segment lost 3 bases, leaving 5 bases of the junction unmatched. The CDR3 coding sequence is TGTGCCTGGAGAGGACAGGGGCGGGCACCCCTCCACTTT. The encoded protein is CAWRGQGRAPLHF. Using reference TRBV30 and TRBJ1-6 for the parts outside the CDR3, the full variable domain is SQTIHQWPATLVQPVGSPLSLECTVEGTSNPNLYWYRQAAGRGLQLLFYSVGIGQISSEVPQNLSASRPQDRQFILSSKKLLLSDSGFYLCAWRGQGRAPLHFGNGTRLTVT.

This rearrangement joins TRBV9 to TRBJ1-3; no firm D call. The CDR3 covers 15 residues. The germline gives CDR1 SGDLS, CDR2 YYNGEE. V was pared by 2 bases and J by 3 bases, with 12 bases between. Here the CDR3 DNA reads TGTGCCAGCAGCGTCGTGGCAGATGATGGAAACACCATATATTTT. Amino acids: CASSVVADDGNTIYF.

A few counts support this clone. J is TRBJ1-1 and V is TRBV29-1; D might be TRBD1 (6 bases). Looked up from germline, CDR1 is SQVTM and CDR2 is ANQGSEA. This CDR3 contains 13 residues. V was shortened by 7 bases and J by 1 base, with 13 bases between the two germline ends. The CDR3 spells CSAYRAKNTEAFF. The CDR3 DNA reads TGCAGCGCCTACAGGGCGAAGAACACTGAAGCTTTCTTT.

This chain uses TRBV6-5 with TRBJ1-1; 9 positions agree with TRBD1. CDR1 is MNHEY and CDR2 is SVGAGI in the germline V gene. V gave up 6 bases and J gave up 6 bases; unmatched junction bases: 11. CDR3 size: 15 residues. CDR3 protein: CASSPGTGINAEAFF. CDR3 DNA sequence: TGTGCCAGCAGCCCAGGGACAGGGATTAATGCTGAAGCTTTCTTT.

The rearrangement links TRBV27 to TRBJ1-6, with TRBD1 matching over 7 bases. Trimming took 8 bases from V and 5 from J; bases not matched to a gene: 12. The CDR3 covers 16 residues. Germline-derived CDR1 and CDR2 are MNHEY and SMNVEV (reference sequence). CDR3 nucleotide sequence: TGTGCCAGCGGAGAAGGAGACAGGGCGAATAATTCACCCCTCCACTTT. Translated: CASGEGDRANNSPLHF.